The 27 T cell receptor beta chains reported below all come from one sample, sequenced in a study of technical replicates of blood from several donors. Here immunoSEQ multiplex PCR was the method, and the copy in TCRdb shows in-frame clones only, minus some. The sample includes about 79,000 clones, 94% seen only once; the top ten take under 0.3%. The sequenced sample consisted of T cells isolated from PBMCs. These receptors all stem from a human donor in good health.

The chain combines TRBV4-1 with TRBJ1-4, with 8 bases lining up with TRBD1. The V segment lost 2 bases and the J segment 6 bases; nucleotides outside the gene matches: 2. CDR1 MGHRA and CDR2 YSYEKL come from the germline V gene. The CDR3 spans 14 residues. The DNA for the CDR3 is TGCGCCAGCAGCCAAACAGGGGGGTATGAAAAACTGTTTTTT. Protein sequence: CASSQTGGYEKLFF.

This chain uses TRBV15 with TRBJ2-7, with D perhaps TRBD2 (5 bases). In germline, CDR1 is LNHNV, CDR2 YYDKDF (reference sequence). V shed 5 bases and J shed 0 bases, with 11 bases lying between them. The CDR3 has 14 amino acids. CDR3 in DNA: TGTGCCACCAGCCCCCGGACTGACTCCTACGAGCAGTACTTC. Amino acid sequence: CATSPRTDSYEQYF. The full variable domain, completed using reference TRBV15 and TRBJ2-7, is DAMVIQNPRYQVTQFGKPVTLSCSQTLNHNVMYWYQQKSSQAPKLLFHYYDKDFNNEADTPDNFQSRRPNTSFCFLDIRSPGLGDTAMYLCATSPRTDSYEQYFGPGTRLTVT.

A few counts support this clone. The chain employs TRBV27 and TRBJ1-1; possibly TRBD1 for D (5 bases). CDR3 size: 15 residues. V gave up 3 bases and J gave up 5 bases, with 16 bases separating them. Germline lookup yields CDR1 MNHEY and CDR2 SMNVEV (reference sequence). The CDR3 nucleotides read TGTGCCAGCAGTTTGTCTTCCGGGACTCGAACTGAAGCTTTCTTT. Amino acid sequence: CASSLSSGTRTEAFF.

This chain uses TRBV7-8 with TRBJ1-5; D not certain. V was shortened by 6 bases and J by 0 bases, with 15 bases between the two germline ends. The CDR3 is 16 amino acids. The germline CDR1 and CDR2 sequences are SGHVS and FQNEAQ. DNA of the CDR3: TGTGCCAGCAGTCTCCGAGCAATAACTAGCAATCAGCCCCAGCATTTT. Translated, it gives CASSLRAITSNQPQHF.

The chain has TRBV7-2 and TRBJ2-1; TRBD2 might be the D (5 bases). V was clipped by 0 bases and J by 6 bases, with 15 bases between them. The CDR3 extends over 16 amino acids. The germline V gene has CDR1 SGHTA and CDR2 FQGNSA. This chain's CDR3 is CASSLATITRVNEQFF. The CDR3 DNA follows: TGTGCCAGCAGCTTAGCAACAATAACGAGGGTCAATGAGCAGTTCTTC.

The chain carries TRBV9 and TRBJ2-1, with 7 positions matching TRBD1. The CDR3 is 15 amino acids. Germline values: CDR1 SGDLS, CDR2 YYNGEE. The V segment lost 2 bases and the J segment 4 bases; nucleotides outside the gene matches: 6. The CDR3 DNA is TGTGCCAGCAGCGTGGGGGACAGCCCGTACAATGAGCAGTTCTTC. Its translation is CASSVGDSPYNEQFF. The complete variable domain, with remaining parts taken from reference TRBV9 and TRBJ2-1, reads DSGVTQTPKHLITATGQRVTLRCSPRSGDLSVYWYQQSLDQGLQFLIQYYNGEERAKGNILERFSAQQFPDLHSELNLSSLELGDSALYFCASSVGDSPYNEQFFGPGTRLTVL.

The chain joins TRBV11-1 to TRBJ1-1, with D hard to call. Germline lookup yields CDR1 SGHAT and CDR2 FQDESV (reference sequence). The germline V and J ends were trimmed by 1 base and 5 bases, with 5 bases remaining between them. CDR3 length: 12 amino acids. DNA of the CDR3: TGTGCCAGCAGCTTAGTCCAAACTGAAGCTTTCTTT. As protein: CASSLVQTEAFF.

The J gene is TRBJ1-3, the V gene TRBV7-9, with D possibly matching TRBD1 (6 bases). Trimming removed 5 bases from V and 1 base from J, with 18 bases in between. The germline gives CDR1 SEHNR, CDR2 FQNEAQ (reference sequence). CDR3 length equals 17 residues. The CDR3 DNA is TGTGCCAGCAGCCCCAGCGGGACACTTTCTTCTGGAAACACCATATATTTT. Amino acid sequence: CASSPSGTLSSGNTIYF.

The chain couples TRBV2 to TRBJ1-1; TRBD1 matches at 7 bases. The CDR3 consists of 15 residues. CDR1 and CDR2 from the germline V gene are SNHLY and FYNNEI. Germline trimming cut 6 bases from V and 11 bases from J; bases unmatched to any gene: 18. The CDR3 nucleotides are TGTGCCAGCAGCGAGGGACAGAGGAGTAGTTTCGGGGCTTTCTTT. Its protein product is CASSEGQRSSFGAFF.

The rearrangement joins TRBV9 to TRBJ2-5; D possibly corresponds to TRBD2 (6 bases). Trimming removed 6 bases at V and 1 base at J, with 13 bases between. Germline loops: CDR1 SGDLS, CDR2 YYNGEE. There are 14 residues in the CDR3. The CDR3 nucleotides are TGTGCCAGCAACACCCAGGGAGGCCAAGAGACCCAGTACTTC. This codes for CASNTQGGQETQYF.

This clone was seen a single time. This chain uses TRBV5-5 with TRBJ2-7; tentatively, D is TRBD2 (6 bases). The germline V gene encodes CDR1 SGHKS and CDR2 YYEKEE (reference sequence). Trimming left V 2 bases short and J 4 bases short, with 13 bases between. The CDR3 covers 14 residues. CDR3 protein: CASSLLLAGYEQYF. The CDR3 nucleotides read TGTGCCAGCAGCTTACTACTGGCGGGATACGAGCAGTACTTC.

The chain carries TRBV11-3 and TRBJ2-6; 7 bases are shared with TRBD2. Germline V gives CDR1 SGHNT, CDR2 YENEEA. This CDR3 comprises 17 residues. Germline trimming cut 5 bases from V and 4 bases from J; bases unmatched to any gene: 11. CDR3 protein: CASSPRFGRSGANVLTF. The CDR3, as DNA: TGTGCCAGCAGCCCGAGGTTCGGGAGGTCAGGGGCCAACGTCCTGACTTTC.

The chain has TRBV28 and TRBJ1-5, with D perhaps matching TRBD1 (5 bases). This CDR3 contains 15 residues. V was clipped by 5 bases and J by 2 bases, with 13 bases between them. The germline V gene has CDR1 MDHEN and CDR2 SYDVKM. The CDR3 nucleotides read TGTGCCAGCAGTCGAACTTCGGGGGGCAATCAGCCCCAGCATTTT. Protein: CASSRTSGGNQPQHF.

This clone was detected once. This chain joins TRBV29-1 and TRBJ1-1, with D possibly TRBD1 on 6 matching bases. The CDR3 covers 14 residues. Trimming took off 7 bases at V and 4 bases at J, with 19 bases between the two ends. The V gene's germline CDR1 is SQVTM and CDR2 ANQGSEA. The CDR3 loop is CSAPSWGGGTEAFF. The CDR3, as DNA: TGCAGCGCCCCTTCGTGGGGGGGCGGCACTGAAGCTTTCTTT.

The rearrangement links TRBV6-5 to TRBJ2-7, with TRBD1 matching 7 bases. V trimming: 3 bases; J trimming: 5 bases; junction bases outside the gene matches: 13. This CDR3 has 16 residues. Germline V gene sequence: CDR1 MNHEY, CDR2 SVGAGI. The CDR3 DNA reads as TGTGCCAGCAGTTATCTCTTTGGAAAGGGGGCGAACGAGCAGTACTTC. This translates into CASSYLFGKGANEQYF.

The CDR3 region is CASSFWDRKNEQYF. CDR3 bases: TGCGCCAGCAGCTTCTGGGACAGGAAGAACGAGCAGTACTTC. V gene TRBV5-1 combines with J gene TRBJ2-7, with TRBD1 matching 8 bases. Germline V gives CDR1 SGHRS, CDR2 YFSETQ. The CDR3 extends over 14 amino acids. V shed 2 bases, J shed 5 bases, and the junction held 6 bases outside the gene matches.

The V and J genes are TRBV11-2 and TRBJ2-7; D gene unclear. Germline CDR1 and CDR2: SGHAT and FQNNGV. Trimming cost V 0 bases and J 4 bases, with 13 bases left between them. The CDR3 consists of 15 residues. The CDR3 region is CASSLDPFNSYEQYF. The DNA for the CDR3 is TGTGCCAGCAGCTTAGATCCTTTCAACAGTTACGAGCAGTACTTC.

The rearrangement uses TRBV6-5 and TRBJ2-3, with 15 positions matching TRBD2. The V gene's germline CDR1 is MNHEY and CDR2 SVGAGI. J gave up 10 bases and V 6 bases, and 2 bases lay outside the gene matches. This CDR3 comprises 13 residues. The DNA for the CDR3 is TGTGCCAGCAGGGGGACTAGCGGGGGGCCGCAGTATTTT. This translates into CASRGTSGGPQYF.

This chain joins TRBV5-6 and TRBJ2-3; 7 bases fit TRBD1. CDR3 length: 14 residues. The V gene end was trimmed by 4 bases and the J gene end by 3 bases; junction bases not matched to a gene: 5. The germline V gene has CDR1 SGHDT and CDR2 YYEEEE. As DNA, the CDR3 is TGTGCCAGCAGCCCGGGACAGCCGACAGATACGCAGTATTTT. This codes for CASSPGQPTDTQYF.

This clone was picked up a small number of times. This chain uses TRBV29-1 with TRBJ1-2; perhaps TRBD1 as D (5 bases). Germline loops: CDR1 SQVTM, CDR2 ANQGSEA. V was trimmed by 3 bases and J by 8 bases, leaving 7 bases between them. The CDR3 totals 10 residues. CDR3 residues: CSVDREGYTF. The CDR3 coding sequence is TGCAGCGTTGACAGGGAAGGCTACACCTTC.

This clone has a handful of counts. CDR3 loop: CASSLIAGAEAFF. CDR3 DNA: TGCGCCAGCAGCTTGATTGCGGGAGCTGAAGCTTTCTTT. V usage is TRBV5-1 and J usage is TRBJ1-1; D gene unclear. The CDR3 contains 13 residues. Trimming left V 1 base short and J 6 bases short, with 10 bases between. Per the germline V gene, CDR1 is SGHRS and CDR2 is YFSETQ. The full variable domain, with the rest looked up from reference TRBV5-1 and TRBJ1-1, is KAGVTQTPRYLIKTRGQQVTLSCSPISGHRSVSWYQQTPGQGLQFLFEYFSETQRNKGNFPGRFSGRQFSNSRSEMNVSTLELGDSALYLCASSLIAGAEAFFGQGTRLTVV.

The CDR3 is CASSLVPKTSDLGGELFF. CDR3 coding DNA: TGTGCCAGCAGCTTAGTACCGAAGACATCCGATCTTGGCGGGGAGCTGTTTTTT. The chain has TRBV11-2 and TRBJ2-2; D ambiguous. CDR3 length: 18 amino acids. The germline V and J ends were trimmed by 1 base and 7 bases, with 22 bases remaining between them. CDR1 is SGHAT and CDR2 is FQNNGV in the germline V gene.

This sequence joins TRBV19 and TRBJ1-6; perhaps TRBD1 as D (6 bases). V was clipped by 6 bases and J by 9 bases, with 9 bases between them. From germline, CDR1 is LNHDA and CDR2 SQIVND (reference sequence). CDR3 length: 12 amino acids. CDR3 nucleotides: TGTGCCAGTAGCCTCAGGGGTTCACCCCTCCACTTT. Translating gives CASSLRGSPLHF. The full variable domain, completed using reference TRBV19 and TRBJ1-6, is DGGITQSPKYLFRKEGQNVTLSCEQNLNHDAMYWYRQDPGQGLRLIYYSQIVNDFQKGDIAEGYSVSREKKESFPLTVTSAQKNPTAFYLCASSLRGSPLHFGNGTRLTVT.

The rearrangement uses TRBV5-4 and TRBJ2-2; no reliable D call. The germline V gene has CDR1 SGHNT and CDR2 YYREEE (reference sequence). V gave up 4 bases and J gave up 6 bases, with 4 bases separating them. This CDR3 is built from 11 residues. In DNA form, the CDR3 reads TGTGCCAGCAGCCGGGCCGGGGAGCTGTTTTTT. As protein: CASSRAGELFF.

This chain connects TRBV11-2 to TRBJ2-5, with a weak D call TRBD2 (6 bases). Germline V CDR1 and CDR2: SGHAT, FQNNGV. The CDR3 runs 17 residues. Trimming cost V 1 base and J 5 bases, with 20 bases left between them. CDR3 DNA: TGTGCCAGCAGCTTAGTGTTGGGGAGGTTAATTCGGGAGACCCAGTACTTC. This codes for CASSLVLGRLIRETQYF.

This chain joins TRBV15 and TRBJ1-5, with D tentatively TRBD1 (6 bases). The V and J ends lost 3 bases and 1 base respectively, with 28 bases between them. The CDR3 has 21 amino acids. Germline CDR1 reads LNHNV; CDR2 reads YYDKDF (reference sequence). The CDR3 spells CATSSSGGSRVIRLSNQPQHF. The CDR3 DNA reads TGTGCCACCAGCAGTTCGGGGGGCAGCCGAGTCATTCGCCTAAGCAATCAGCCCCAGCATTTT.

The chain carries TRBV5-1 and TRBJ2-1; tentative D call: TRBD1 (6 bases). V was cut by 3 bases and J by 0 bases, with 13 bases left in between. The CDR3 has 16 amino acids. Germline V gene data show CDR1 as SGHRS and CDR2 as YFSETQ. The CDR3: CASSWGHDASYNEQFF. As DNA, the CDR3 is TGCGCCAGCAGCTGGGGACACGATGCCTCCTACAATGAGCAGTTCTTC.